Listed here is a single T cell receptor (beta chain). Antigen specificity is unknown. Germline V gives CDR1 MDHEN, CDR2 SYDVKM. V lost 8 bases and J lost 6; bases outside the gene matches: 6. The CDR3 runs 12 residues. Over 95% purity was reached by all sorted populations. This entry comes from a study of beta chain features in type 1 diabetes. On the study more broadly: Across all samples, fewer than 120,000,000 sorted cells were examined.

All of the isolated RNA was reverse transcribed, so expressed TCRB transcripts were sequenced. Only in-frame clones appear in the TCRdb table, and some are missing; sequencing was by immunoSEQ multiplex PCR. The data contain 970,000 or so clones, roughly 15% of them seen just once; the ten biggest clones take up 0.02% to 0.03%. Broader study findings: In these data, an HLA type influence on TCRB rearrangement remained unresolved. Sequencing from cDNA could over-represent high-TCR-expressing cells.

The chain carries TRBV28 and TRBJ1-2; TRBD1 aligns across 7 bases. The sequenced sample consisted of naive CD4+ T cells from blood. The sequence came from a woman in her late teens or twenties in good health. The CDR3 DNA follows: TGTGCCAGCCACCAGGGGGGAGATGGCTACACCTTC. Residues: CASHQGGDGYTF.